Listed below are T cell receptor beta chains from one sample, sequenced in a study of T cell repertoires in cytomegalovirus infection. From the reads, TCRdb called clonotypes with MiXCR, one entry per CDR3 protein. The sample lists hundreds of thousands of distinct CDR3 sequences, about a third occurring once. Specimen: PBMCs. These receptors came from a human donor in good health (CMV status not recorded). Some clones in this sample may be carry-over from other donors' samples. CDR3s include the opening cysteine and the closing phenylalanine or tryptophan. D genes are given only for firm matches. For some rows the clone size is stated as once, few or many, or as a class when expanded; others skip it.

>TRBD1|TRBV30|TRBJ1-6|-
CARGTESYNSPLHF
TGTGCCCGGGGGACAGAGTCATATAATTCACCCCTCCACTTT
>-|TRBV5-1|TRBJ2-5|-
CASSVGRIKETQYF
TGCGCCAGCAGCGTGGGACGGATAAAAGAGACCCAGTACTTC
>-|TRBV6-6|TRBJ2-3|-
CASSSGRGGVVRDTQYF
TGTGCCAGCAGTTCCGGGCGAGGTGGGGTGGTACGAGATACGCAGTATTTT
>-|TRBV4-1|TRBJ1-3|-
CASSPGVTRSGNTIYF
TGCGCCAGCAGCCCGGGTGTGACCCGCTCTGGAAACACCATATATTTT
>TRBD1|TRBV25-1|TRBJ1-4|-
CASSEPGGKLFF
TGTGCCAGCAGTGAGCCAGGGGGAAAACTGTTTTTT
>TRBD2|TRBV5-5|TRBJ2-1|-
CASSWTRLLRGETEQFF
TGTGCCAGCAGCTGGACCCGTTTGCTGCGGGGGGAAACCGAGCAGTTCTTC
>-|TRBV2|TRBJ1-1|-
CASIEANTGSAEAFF
TGTGCCAGCATTGAAGCGAATACAGGGAGCGCTGAAGCTTTCTTT
>-|TRBV11-3|TRBJ2-6|few
CASSPTTGANVLTF
TGTGCCAGCAGCCCCACCACTGGGGCCAACGTCCTGACTTTC
>-|TRBV7-2|TRBJ1-5|few
CASSSGTGLTQHF
TGTGCCAGCAGCTCAGGTACGGGACTGACCCAGCATTTT
>-|TRBV20-1|TRBJ2-3|few
CSGADTDTQYF
TGCAGTGGGGCGGACACAGATACGCAGTATTTT
>-|TRBV6-6|TRBJ2-2|-
CASSTGEAGTGELFF
TGTGCCAGCAGCACAGGGGAGGCAGGCACCGGGGAGCTGTTTTTT
>TRBD2|TRBV6-2/TRBV6-3|TRBJ2-7|many
CASTLGLAGTRPHYEQYF
TGTGCCAGCACCCTGGGACTAGCGGGGACTCGGCCCCACTACGAGCAGTACTTC
>TRBD1|TRBV7-2|TRBJ2-5|many
CASSPGQTLQETQYF
TGTGCCAGCAGCCCGGGACAGACTCTTCAAGAGACCCAGTACTTC
>TRBD1|TRBV19|TRBJ1-1|once
CASRGPGTGSLNTEAFF
TGTGCCAGTAGGGGCCCCGGGACAGGGTCCTTGAACACTGAAGCTTTCTTT
>-|TRBV12-3/TRBV12-4|TRBJ2-1|-
CASSSVFWEQFF
TGTGCCAGCAGTTCCGTGTTCTGGGAGCAGTTCTTC
>-|TRBV11-2|TRBJ2-5|few
CASSHLGAPQETQYF
TGTGCCAGCAGCCATTTGGGGGCCCCACAAGAGACCCAGTACTTC
>-|TRBV6-5|TRBJ2-1|-
CASSYSTSPVRDEPFF
TGTGCCAGCAGTTACTCGACGTCGCCAGTAAGGGATGAGCCGTTCTTC
>-|TRBV11-2|TRBJ2-1|-
CASSGELDLGQFF
TGTGCCAGCAGCGGCGAACTGGATTTAGGGCAGTTCTTC
>-|TRBV7-2|TRBJ1-2|-
CASSFPGHSYGYTF
TGTGCCAGCAGCTTTCCGGGACATTCCTATGGCTACACCTTC
>-|TRBV19|TRBJ1-1|-
CASSMLGMGNTEAFF
TGTGCCAGTAGTATGTTGGGTATGGGGAACACTGAAGCTTTCTTT
>-|TRBV7-9|TRBJ1-2|-
CASSSTEAEDYGYTF
TGTGCCAGCAGCTCCACCGAAGCCGAGGACTATGGCTACACCTTC
>-|TRBV20-1|TRBJ1-2|once
CSARIDLGQRTSYGYTF
TGCAGTGCTAGGATAGACCTAGGACAGCGAACTTCCTATGGCTACACCTTC
>-|TRBV7-2|TRBJ2-1|-
CASTHFFPPFF
TGTGCCAGCACCCACTTTTTCCCCCCGTTCTTC
>-|TRBV7-9|TRBJ1-1|-
CASSRRGEVAFF
TGTGCCAGCAGCAGGAGGGGTGAGGTGGCTTTCTTT
>TRBD1|TRBV3-1|TRBJ2-1|-
CASSQASGQRGLNEQFF
TGTGCCAGCAGCCAAGCTTCAGGGCAAAGGGGGCTTAATGAGCAGTTCTTC
>-|TRBV6-6|TRBJ1-3|-
CASSYSAGVGNTIYF
TGTGCCAGCAGTTACTCTGCAGGGGTCGGAAACACCATATATTTT
>-|TRBV28|TRBJ2-5|-
CASSIEGLGKETQYF
TGTGCCAGCAGTATCGAAGGGTTGGGGAAGGAGACCCAGTACTTC
>-|TRBV24-1|TRBJ2-5|-
CATSASDRETQYF
TGTGCCACCAGCGCTAGCGATAGGGAGACCCAGTACTTC
>-|TRBV20-1|TRBJ2-7|-
CSARPGTIEQYF
TGCAGTGCTAGACCCGGAACCATCGAGCAGTACTTC
>-|TRBV7-9|TRBJ1-2|-
CASSLDSRLDIYGYTF
TGTGCCAGCAGCTTAGATTCGCGGCTGGACATCTATGGCTACACCTTC
>TRBD1|TRBV29-1|TRBJ1-1|-
CSAADRGAPEAFF
TGCAGCGCCGCAGACAGGGGGGCACCTGAAGCTTTCTTT
>TRBD2|TRBV5-5|TRBJ2-3|few
CASSLLGLGADTQYF
TGTGCCAGCAGTTTGCTGGGACTAGGCGCAGATACGCAGTATTTT